These T cell receptor beta chains were read from a single sample in a study of cytomegalovirus exposure and HLA in healthy donors. TCRdb keeps only in-frame clones here, not all; method: immunoSEQ multiplex PCR. The sample carries about 170,000 clones, around 73% recorded once. Sequenced sample: PBMCs. These receptors came from a woman aged 18-30 years in good health and CMV-seropositive. The CDR3 runs from the conserved cysteine through the conserved F or W. The D gene is left open where the match is weak. Clone sizes are given selectively: once, few, many, or a class where the clone is expanded.

cdr3_nt | cdr3_aa | v_call | d_call | clone_size | j_call
TGTGCCAGCAGTGAGGACAGGGTCTCTCGACAGTTCTTC | CASSEDRVSRQFF | TRBV2 | TRBD1 | few | TRBJ2-1
TGTGCCAGTAGTATGAAACAGGGAGACGAGCAGTACTTC | CASSMKQGDEQYF | TRBV19 | NA | NA | TRBJ2-7
TGTGCCAGCAGCTTAGCGACGGAGGGGAACACTGAAGCTTTCTTT | CASSLATEGNTEAFF | TRBV7-9 | NA | NA | TRBJ1-1
TGTGCCAGCAGCTTCCCTCCGGGGGACACTGAAGCTTTCTTT | CASSFPPGDTEAFF | TRBV28 | NA | NA | TRBJ1-1
TGTGCCACCAGCAGAGATATTAGGGAGTACTCTAGCACAGATACGCAGTATTTT | CATSRDIREYSSTDTQYF | TRBV15 | NA | few | TRBJ2-3
TGTGCCAGCAGTGTACAGGGCGCTGACTATGGCTACACCTTC | CASSVQGADYGYTF | TRBV2 | NA | few | TRBJ1-2
TGTGCCAGCACCGGTAGCGGGGGGCTCAACACCGGGGAGCTGTTTTTT | CASTGSGGLNTGELFF | TRBV2 | TRBD2 | NA | TRBJ2-2
TGTGCCGAGATACTCGGGGGTGGCTACACCTTC | CAEILGGGYTF | TRBV7-2 | NA | NA | TRBJ1-2
TGTGCCAGCAGCCAAGTTTACAGACATCAAGAGACCCAGTACTTC | CASSQVYRHQETQYF | TRBV4-2 | NA | NA | TRBJ2-5
TGTGCCAGTAGTATTTCAACAGGGGGGGAAGAGACCCAGTACTTC | CASSISTGGEETQYF | TRBV19 | NA | NA | TRBJ2-5
TGCGCCAGCAGCCAAAGTGAGGGCTACGAGCAGTACTTC | CASSQSEGYEQYF | TRBV4-1 | NA | NA | TRBJ2-7
TGTGCCAGCAGCGTAGACAGGGCCGACGGCTACACCTTC | CASSVDRADGYTF | TRBV9 | NA | NA | TRBJ1-2
TGTGCCAGCAGAGCACCGGGACTAGCGGGGGTTACCGGGGAGCTGTTTTTT | CASRAPGLAGVTGELFF | TRBV5-4 | TRBD2 | NA | TRBJ2-2
TGTGCCAGCAGTGGACGACAAGGAATAAGAAAAGACAGAGACGCAACTAATGAAAAACTGTTTTTT | CASSGRQGIRKDRDATNEKLFF | TRBV28 | NA | NA | TRBJ1-4
TGTGCCAGCAGCTTCTTGACAGGACCGGGGACGCAGTATTTT | CASSFLTGPGTQYF | TRBV7-2 | NA | NA | TRBJ2-3
TGTGCCAGCAGCTCGGCGGGGGGGAGAAACTATGGCTACACCTTC | CASSSAGGRNYGYTF | TRBV7-8 | NA | few | TRBJ1-2
TGTGCCAGCAGCTCCCATCAAGGGGGTGAAGCTTTCTTT | CASSSHQGGEAFF | TRBV7-9 | NA | NA | TRBJ1-1
TGTGCCAGCAGGGAGGGTACCTATAATTCACCCCTCCACTTT | CASREGTYNSPLHF | TRBV5-5 | NA | NA | TRBJ1-6
TGTGCCAGTAGTCTACCGACAGAACCAGGCTATGGCTACACCTTC | CASSLPTEPGYGYTF | TRBV19 | NA | NA | TRBJ1-2
TGTGCCAGCAGTTACGGACAGGGTCGTGGCTACACCTTC | CASSYGQGRGYTF | TRBV6-5 | TRBD1 | NA | TRBJ1-2
TGTGCCAGCAGTGACGGGACTAGCGGTAGCGGCACAGATACGCAGTATTTT | CASSDGTSGSGTDTQYF | TRBV6-4 | TRBD2 | NA | TRBJ2-3
TGTGCCAGCAGTTTATCTCGGGGTTACACTGAAGCTTTCTTT | CASSLSRGYTEAFF | TRBV27 | NA | NA | TRBJ1-1
TGTGCCAGCAGTCCGGGACAGCATAATTCACCCCTCCACTTT | CASSPGQHNSPLHF | TRBV6-5 | TRBD1 | NA | TRBJ1-6
TGTGCCAGCAGGCGGGGAATCCGAGCGGGGATGGAAAAACTGTTTTTT | CASRRGIRAGMEKLFF | TRBV5-6 | NA | NA | TRBJ1-4
TGTGCCAGCAGCTTAGGCAATCAAGAGGACAGGGAGGTCTATGGCTACACCTTC | CASSLGNQEDREVYGYTF | TRBV11-1 | TRBD1 | NA | TRBJ1-2
TGTGCCAGCAGATCCCCGGGACAGGGGAACGAAAAACTGTTTTTT | CASRSPGQGNEKLFF | TRBV28 | TRBD1 | few | TRBJ1-4
TGTGCCAGCAGCCCCGGGGGGGCTCCCTATGGCTACACCTTC | CASSPGGAPYGYTF | TRBV13 | NA | NA | TRBJ1-2
TGTGCCAGCAGCTTAGTTGTAGCGGGGGGGCCTACAGATACGCAGTATTTT | CASSLVVAGGPTDTQYF | TRBV7-8 | TRBD2 | few | TRBJ2-3
TGTGCCAGCAGCCATGGTACAGGACTAGCGGGGATGGAGGAGCAGTTCTTC | CASSHGTGLAGMEEQFF | TRBV7-9 | TRBD2 | NA | TRBJ2-1
TGTGCCAGTATTGGGAGAGGCAACACTGAAGCTTTCTTT | CASIGRGNTEAFF | TRBV6-5 | NA | NA | TRBJ1-1
TGTGCCTGGAGTTTCAGGCCAACCAATTCACCCCTCCACTTT | CAWSFRPTNSPLHF | TRBV30 | NA | NA | TRBJ1-6
TGTGCCAGCAGCTTGGGAGAGGGTGACGGGGAGCTGTTTTTT | CASSLGEGDGELFF | TRBV5-4 | NA | NA | TRBJ2-2
TGCGCCACCGGGGATAGGGATCAGCCCCAGCATTTT | CATGDRDQPQHF | TRBV4-3 | NA | NA | TRBJ1-5
TGTGCCTGGAGACGGGATTCACCCCTCCACTTT | CAWRRDSPLHF | TRBV30 | NA | once | TRBJ1-6
TGTGCCAGCAGCCCCCCCGGGGGTGGGACTGAAGCTTTCTTT | CASSPPGGGTEAFF | TRBV9 | NA | few | TRBJ1-1
TGTGCCAGCTCACCACAGGGGATTTCGAATTCACCCCTCCACTTT | CASSPQGISNSPLHF | TRBV18 | NA | few | TRBJ1-6
TGTGCCAGCAGCTTAGGACTAGCGGGGGGCGGGACCCAGTACTTC | CASSLGLAGGGTQYF | TRBV7-2 | TRBD2 | NA | TRBJ2-5
TGCGCCAGCAGCCCAGGACAGGGCGCGATGAACACTGAAGCTTTCTTT | CASSPGQGAMNTEAFF | TRBV5-1 | TRBD1 | NA | TRBJ1-1
TGTGCCAGCAGCGTGGGGAGGGCCACCTACGAGCAGTACTTC | CASSVGRATYEQYF | TRBV9 | TRBD2 | NA | TRBJ2-7
TGTGCCAGCAGTGAAATTCTAGGGACTGGAGCTTTCTTT | CASSEILGTGAFF | TRBV6-1 | NA | NA | TRBJ1-1
TGTGCCAGCAGCTCCGGGGTTGGCTTAACCTACGAGCAGTACTTC | CASSSGVGLTYEQYF | TRBV9 | NA | NA | TRBJ2-7
TGTGCCAGCAGCCCTCGTTTACTAGCGGGGGGACAAGAGACCCAGTACTTC | CASSPRLLAGGQETQYF | TRBV7-2 | TRBD2 | NA | TRBJ2-5
TGTGCCAGCAGCCAAGGGCCTGGCGCGGGTTACAATGAGCAGTTCTTC | CASSQGPGAGYNEQFF | TRBV28 | NA | NA | TRBJ2-1
TGTGCCAGCAGCTTAGCCCAAGGACTAGCGGGCGCCTTGAGGGAGACCCAGTACTTC | CASSLAQGLAGALRETQYF | TRBV7-9 | TRBD2 | NA | TRBJ2-5
TGTGCCAGCAGTTACCGAGGGGGTAGAGAGACCCAGTACTTC | CASSYRGGRETQYF | TRBV6-5 | NA | NA | TRBJ2-5
TGTGCCAGCAGCTTAGGTTATTTGGGGCCTTGGGATTCACCCCTCCACTTT | CASSLGYLGPWDSPLHF | TRBV7-9 | NA | once | TRBJ1-6
TGTGCCAGCAGCTTTGCCAGGCCGACCGACGAGCAGTACTTC | CASSFARPTDEQYF | TRBV5-6 | NA | few | TRBJ2-7
TGTGCTAGCAGCTTTTGCTGGGAGGGACAGGGGATAATTTATAATTCACCCCTCCACTTT | CASSFCWEGQGIIYNSPLHF | TRBV7-7 | TRBD1 | NA | TRBJ1-6
TGTGCCAGCAGCCTATGGGAGAGCAATGAGCAGTTCTTC | CASSLWESNEQFF | TRBV16 | NA | NA | TRBJ2-1
TGTGCCAGCAGCCCAGGACTAGCGGGAGTGGCAGATACGCAGTATTTT | CASSPGLAGVADTQYF | TRBV7-3 | TRBD2 | NA | TRBJ2-3
TGTGCCAGCAGACCGACAGGAGCTAACTATGGCTACACCTTC | CASRPTGANYGYTF | TRBV6-6 | NA | once | TRBJ1-2